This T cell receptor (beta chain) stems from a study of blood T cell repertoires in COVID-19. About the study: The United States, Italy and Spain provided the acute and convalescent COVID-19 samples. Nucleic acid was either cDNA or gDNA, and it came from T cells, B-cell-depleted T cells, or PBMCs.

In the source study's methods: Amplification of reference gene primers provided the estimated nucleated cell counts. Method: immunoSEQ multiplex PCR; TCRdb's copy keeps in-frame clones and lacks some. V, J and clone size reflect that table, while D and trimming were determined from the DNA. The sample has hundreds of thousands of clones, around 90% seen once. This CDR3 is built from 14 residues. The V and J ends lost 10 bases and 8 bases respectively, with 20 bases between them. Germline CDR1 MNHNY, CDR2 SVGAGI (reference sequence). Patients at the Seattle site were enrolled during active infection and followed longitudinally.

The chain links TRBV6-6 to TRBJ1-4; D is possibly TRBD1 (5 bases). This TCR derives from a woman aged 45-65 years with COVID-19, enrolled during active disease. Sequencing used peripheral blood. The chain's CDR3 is CATGDEGRDEKLFF. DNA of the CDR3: TGTGCCACGGGAGATGAGGGAAGGGACGAAAAACTGTTTTTT.